These 15 T cell receptor beta chains originate from one sample sequenced in a study of blood T cell repertoires in COVID-19. The method was immunoSEQ multiplex PCR; TCRdb's version includes in-frame clones alone and lacks a portion of them. Here the sample spans about 400,000 clones, roughly 90% being singletons. The sample was peripheral blood. These receptors originate from a woman in her 30s with acute or convalescent COVID-19.

This clone was seen a few times. This sequence joins TRBV19 and TRBJ1-5; TRBD1 matches 7 bases. The germline CDR1 and CDR2 sequences are LNHDA and SQIVND (reference sequence). V was pared by 3 bases and J by 2 bases, with 1 base of the junction left unmatched. The CDR3 is made up of 14 amino acids. CDR3 sequence (DNA): TGTGCCAGTAGTATTGACAGGGGCAATCAGCCCCAGCATTTT. This gives the protein CASSIDRGNQPQHF.

The genes are TRBV2 and TRBJ1-6, with a weak D call TRBD1 (6 bases). This CDR3 has 19 amino acids. Germline loops: CDR1 SNHLY, CDR2 FYNNEI. Trimming stripped 6 bases from V and 5 bases from J, with 26 bases between. The CDR3: CASRKGVTGEGRNNSPLHF. CDR3 sequence (DNA): TGTGCCAGCAGAAAGGGGGTGACAGGAGAAGGTCGTAATAATTCACCCCTCCACTTT.

The V and J genes are TRBV6-5 and TRBJ1-1, with D unresolved. The CDR3 spans 14 residues. Germline lookup yields CDR1 MNHEY and CDR2 SVGAGI. V was cut by 4 bases and J by 1 base, with 10 bases left in between. CDR3 sequence (DNA): TGTGCCAGCAGTTCTAGACGGGAGAACACTGAAGCTTTCTTT. Encoded protein: CASSSRRENTEAFF.

The rearrangement joins TRBV3-1 (or the pseudogene TRBV3-2) to TRBJ1-2; unclear D gene. Germline CDR1 reads LGHDT; CDR2 reads YNNKEL (reference sequence). This CDR3 has 13 amino acids. V was cut by 3 bases and J by 4 bases, with 9 bases left in between. The CDR3, as DNA: TGTGCCAGCAGCCACCTAGAGGGCTATGGCTACACCTTC. Amino acid sequence: CASSHLEGYGYTF.

This clone was observed a handful of times. The gene calls are TRBV5-1 and TRBJ2-3, with TRBD2 identical over 9 bases. This CDR3 region has 16 residues. The J segment lost 2 bases and the V segment lost 4 bases, leaving 8 bases of the junction unmatched. CDR1 and CDR2 (germline): SGHRS, YFSETQ. CDR3 sequence: CASSHGLATFTDTQYF. Written as DNA, the CDR3 is TGCGCCAGCAGCCATGGACTAGCGACCTTCACAGATACGCAGTATTTT.

This chain connects TRBV7-5 to TRBJ1-2; the DNA was not used to check the table's D call, TRBD1. TRBV7-5 is classified as a pseudogene. CDR3 length equals 14 residues. The CDR3 DNA sequence: TGTGTCAGGAGATTCCACACCAGGGCGGAGGGCTACACCTTC. This sequence encodes CVRRFHTRAEGYTF.

The chain joins TRBV11-2 to TRBJ2-7, with D perhaps TRBD2 (6 bases). Trimming cost V 0 bases and J 7 bases, with 16 bases left between them. CDR1 is SGHAT and CDR2 is FQNNGV in the germline V gene. The CDR3 has 15 residues. CDR3 loop: CASSLDRGLAWEQYF. CDR3 DNA: TGTGCCAGCAGCTTAGATCGGGGGTTAGCTTGGGAGCAGTACTTC.

On this clone itself: The sample has other DNA sequences that encode this CDR3 too. The rearrangement links TRBV2 to TRBJ2-5, with D unclear. With 7 bases removed from V and 4 bases from J, the gap between germline ends came to 4 bases. Germline V gives CDR1 SNHLY, CDR2 FYNNEI. The CDR3 has 10 residues. This CDR3 is CASMRETQYF. The CDR3 nucleotides read TGTGCCAGCATGAGAGAGACCCAGTACTTC.

The CDR3 region is CASSREYTEAFF. CDR3 bases: TGTGCCAGCTCAAGGGAGTACACTGAAGCTTTCTTT. The V and J genes are TRBV18 and TRBJ1-1, with D uncertain. V was clipped by 5 bases and J by 3 bases, with 7 bases between them. Germline V gene data show CDR1 as KGHSH and CDR2 as LQKENI. This CDR3 has 12 amino acids.

The V call is TRBV5-4, the J call TRBJ2-3; 10 nucleotides align to TRBD2. With 4 bases clipped from V and 1 base from J, the junction kept 3 bases outside the gene matches. The germline CDR1 and CDR2 sequences are SGHNT and YYREEE (reference sequence). This CDR3 has 15 amino acids. DNA of the CDR3: TGTGCCAGCAGCATTAGCGGGGGGCGCACAGATACGCAGTATTTT. Protein: CASSISGGRTDTQYF. Looking up the rest from reference TRBV5-4 and TRBJ2-3 gives the full variable domain: ETGVTQSPTHLIKTRGQQVTLRCSSQSGHNTVSWYQQALGQGPQFIFQYYREEENGRGNFPPRFSGLQFPNYSSELNVNALELDDSALYLCASSISGGRTDTQYFGPGTRLTVL.

This chain joins TRBV5-1 and TRBJ2-2, with 7 bases that match TRBD2. With V trimmed by 0 bases and J by 4 bases, 6 bases remained unmatched. This CDR3 is built from 16 residues. Per the germline V gene, CDR1 is SGHRS and CDR2 is YFSETQ. The DNA for the CDR3 is TGCGCCAGCAGCTTGGCAGGAGCGGGGTTCACCGGGGAGCTGTTTTTT. Translated: CASSLAGAGFTGELFF.

The table lists this clone with a few counts. V is TRBV13 and J is TRBJ1-6, with 8 bases that match TRBD1. This CDR3 has 16 amino acids. Germline CDR1 and CDR2: PRHDT and FYEKMQ (reference sequence). V was clipped by 1 base and J by 8 bases; unmatched bases: 7. As DNA, the CDR3 is TGTGCCAGCAGCTTAGACACCGGGACAGGACATTCACCCCTCCACTTT. Residues: CASSLDTGTGHSPLHF.

The rearrangement joins TRBV6-5 to TRBJ1-5; D not resolved. This CDR3 has 13 residues. The V gene's germline CDR1 is MNHEY and CDR2 SVGAGI. V was cut by 9 bases and J by 6 bases, with 15 bases left in between. The CDR3 loop is CASNTQAGQPQHF. CDR3 DNA: TGTGCCAGTAATACCCAGGCGGGTCAGCCCCAGCATTTT.

V and J are TRBV4-1 and TRBJ2-1; D is perhaps TRBD1 (5 bases). CDR3 size: 15 residues. Germline lookup yields CDR1 MGHRA and CDR2 YSYEKL. Between the trimmed V and J ends, which lost 2 bases and 3 bases, there was a span of 11 bases. DNA of the CDR3: TGCGCCAGCAGCCAACGGTCCCAGGGCTACAATGAGCAGTTCTTC. Amino acids: CASSQRSQGYNEQFF.

This chain joins TRBV24-1 and TRBJ2-7; D is perhaps TRBD1 (7 bases). Trimming left V 4 bases short and J 11 bases short, with 20 bases between. The V gene's germline CDR1 is KGHDR and CDR2 SFDVKD. The CDR3 consists of 14 residues. CDR3 coding DNA: TGTGCCACCAGTGACTACGGAACCGACAGGGAGGAGTACTTC. This gives the protein CATSDYGTDREEYF.